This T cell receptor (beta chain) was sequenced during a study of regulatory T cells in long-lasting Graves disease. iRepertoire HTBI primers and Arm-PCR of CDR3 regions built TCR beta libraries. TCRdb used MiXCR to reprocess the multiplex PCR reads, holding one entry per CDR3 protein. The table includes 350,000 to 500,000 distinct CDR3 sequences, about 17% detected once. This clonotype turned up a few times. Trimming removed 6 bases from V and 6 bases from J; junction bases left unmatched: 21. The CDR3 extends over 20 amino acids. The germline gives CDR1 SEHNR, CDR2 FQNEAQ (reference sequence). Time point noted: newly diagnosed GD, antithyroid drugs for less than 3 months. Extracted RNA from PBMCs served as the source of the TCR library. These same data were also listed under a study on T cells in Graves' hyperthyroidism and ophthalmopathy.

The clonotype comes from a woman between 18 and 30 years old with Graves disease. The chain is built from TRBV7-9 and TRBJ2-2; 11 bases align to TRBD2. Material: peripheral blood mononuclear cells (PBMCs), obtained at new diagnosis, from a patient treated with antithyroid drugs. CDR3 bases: TGTGCCAGCAGAACACGGCTTACGACTAGCGGGAAGTGGGGTGCCGGGGAGCTGTTTTTT. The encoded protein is CASRTRLTTSGKWGAGELFF.